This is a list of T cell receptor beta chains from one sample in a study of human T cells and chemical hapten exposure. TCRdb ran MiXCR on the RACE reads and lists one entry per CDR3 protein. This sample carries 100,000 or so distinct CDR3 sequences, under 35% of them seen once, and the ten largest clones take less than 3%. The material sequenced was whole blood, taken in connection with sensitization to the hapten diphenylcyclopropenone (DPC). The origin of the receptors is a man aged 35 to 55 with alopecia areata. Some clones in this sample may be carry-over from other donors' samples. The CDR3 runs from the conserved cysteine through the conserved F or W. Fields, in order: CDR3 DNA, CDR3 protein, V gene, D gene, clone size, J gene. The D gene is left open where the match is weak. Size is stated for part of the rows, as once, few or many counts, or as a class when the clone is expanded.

DNA: TGTGCCAGCAGTTTAGTTGGAGGGTGGAATGTAAAACTGTTTTTT; CDR3: CASSLVGGWNVKLFF; V: TRBV28; D: -; size: -; J: TRBJ1-4
DNA: TGTGCCGCCACCGGCAGGGGAAAGGGAGATACGCAGTATTTT; CDR3: CAATGRGKGDTQYF; V: TRBV10-3; D: -; size: few; J: TRBJ2-3
DNA: TGTGCCAGCAGTTCAGTCCAAGCATGGGCGACTAATGAAAAACTGTTTTTT; CDR3: CASSSVQAWATNEKLFF; V: TRBV28; D: -; size: -; J: TRBJ1-4
DNA: TGTGCCAGCAGCCCACCGGGACTCACAGATACGCAGTATTTT; CDR3: CASSPPGLTDTQYF; V: TRBV7-3; D: -; size: -; J: TRBJ2-3
DNA: TGCAGCGCCAGGACAGGGGTAACAGATACGCAGTATTTT; CDR3: CSARTGVTDTQYF; V: TRBV29-1; D: TRBD1; size: -; J: TRBJ2-3
DNA: TGTGCCAGGAGCGGGAGGGCCTCCTACAATGAGCAGTTCTTC; CDR3: CARSGRASYNEQFF; V: TRBV14; D: TRBD2; size: -; J: TRBJ2-1
DNA: TGTGCCAGCAGTGAAGGACATTGGGCCATTCAGTACTTC; CDR3: CASSEGHWAIQYF; V: TRBV6-5; D: -; size: -; J: TRBJ2-4
DNA: TGTGCCAGCAGTTTGGCAAGCAGGGGACAGGGATACTCCTACGAGCAGTACTTC; CDR3: CASSLASRGQGYSYEQYF; V: TRBV28; D: TRBD1; size: -; J: TRBJ2-7
DNA: TGTGCCAGCAGCCAAGATAGTTCAGAGACCCAGTACTTC; CDR3: CASSQDSSETQYF; V: TRBV4-2; D: -; size: few; J: TRBJ2-5
DNA: TGTGCCAGCAGGGACCCGAACACTGAAGCTTTCTTT; CDR3: CASRDPNTEAFF; V: TRBV27; D: -; size: once; J: TRBJ1-1
DNA: TGTGCCAGCATGCAGGGGGGGATCGATGAGCAGTTCTTC; CDR3: CASMQGGIDEQFF; V: TRBV2; D: -; size: -; J: TRBJ2-1
DNA: TGTGCCAGCAGCCTCATAGCGGGAGGATGGACAGATACGCAGTATTTT; CDR3: CASSLIAGGWTDTQYF; V: TRBV3-1; D: TRBD2; size: -; J: TRBJ2-3
DNA: TGTGCCAGCACAACCGGCGGAGCGGGGCTTGCCCAGTACTTC; CDR3: CASTTGGAGLAQYF; V: TRBV12-3/TRBV12-4; D: TRBD2; size: -; J: TRBJ2-5
DNA: TGTGCCAGCAGTCGCCGTGAAGGGTCCCCCAATCAGCCCCAGCATTTT; CDR3: CASSRREGSPNQPQHF; V: TRBV6-5; D: -; size: -; J: TRBJ1-5
DNA: TGCAGCGTCCTAGACACAGGGGGCGGCTATGGCTACACCTTC; CDR3: CSVLDTGGGYGYTF; V: TRBV29-1; D: TRBD1; size: -; J: TRBJ1-2
DNA: TGCAGTGCCTCTACCGAAAGGGGATCGTCCTACGAGCAGTACTTC; CDR3: CSASTERGSSYEQYF; V: TRBV20-1; D: -; size: -; J: TRBJ2-7
DNA: TGTGCCAGCAGTTACTTTCAGAGTTGGGTAGACCGCAACACTGAAGCTTTCTTT; CDR3: CASSYFQSWVDRNTEAFF; V: TRBV6-5; D: -; size: few; J: TRBJ1-1
DNA: TGTGCCAGCAGCTTAGCGAGCGGCAGGAGAGGGGAAAAACTGTTTTTT; CDR3: CASSLASGRRGEKLFF; V: TRBV7-2; D: -; size: once; J: TRBJ1-4
DNA: TGTGCCAGCAGGGGATCCGTATATAGCAATCAGCCCCAGCATTTT; CDR3: CASRGSVYSNQPQHF; V: TRBV2; D: -; size: -; J: TRBJ1-5
DNA: TGTGCCAGCAGCAAAGGACAGCACGGGGGAGATACGCAGTATTTT; CDR3: CASSKGQHGGDTQYF; V: TRBV21-1; D: -; size: -; J: TRBJ2-3
DNA: TGTGCCAGCAGTGAGACAGGGGCTGGAAACACCATATATTTT; CDR3: CASSETGAGNTIYF; V: TRBV27; D: TRBD1; size: once; J: TRBJ1-3
DNA: TGTGCCAGCAGATTCAGGGATGCCAATCAGCCCCAGCATTTT; CDR3: CASRFRDANQPQHF; V: TRBV7-3; D: -; size: few; J: TRBJ1-5
DNA: TGCAGTGCTGTTGGACAGCGCACAGATACGCAGTATTTT; CDR3: CSAVGQRTDTQYF; V: TRBV20-1; D: -; size: -; J: TRBJ2-3
DNA: TGTGCCATCATGGGACTCGAAGCAGATACGCAGTATTTT; CDR3: CAIMGLEADTQYF; V: TRBV10-3; D: -; size: -; J: TRBJ2-3
DNA: TGCGCCAGCAGCCAAGGCAACCAAGACGGCCAGGGCTACGAGCAGTACTTC; CDR3: CASSQGNQDGQGYEQYF; V: TRBV4-3; D: -; size: -; J: TRBJ2-7
DNA: TGTGCCAGCAGCCGATGGGGCGGGGTCTTGTTCTTC; CDR3: CASSRWGGVLFF; V: TRBV7-2; D: -; size: -; J: TRBJ2-1
DNA: TGCGCCAGCAGCCAAGTAGGTCTAGAGCGTGATACGCAGTATTTT; CDR3: CASSQVGLERDTQYF; V: TRBV4-1; D: -; size: -; J: TRBJ2-3
DNA: TGTGCCAGCAGTTTAATAGGGAGCTCCTACGAGCAGTACTTC; CDR3: CASSLIGSSYEQYF; V: TRBV27; D: -; size: -; J: TRBJ2-7
DNA: TGCAGCGTGACTAGCGGGAACACCGGGGAGCTGTTTTTT; CDR3: CSVTSGNTGELFF; V: TRBV29-1; D: TRBD2; size: few; J: TRBJ2-2
DNA: TGTGCCAGCAGTCCTGGACTAGCGGGGCTCTCTGGGGCCAACGTCCTGACTTTC; CDR3: CASSPGLAGLSGANVLTF; V: TRBV27; D: TRBD2; size: -; J: TRBJ2-6
DNA: TGTGCCAGCAGCCTTAGCGGGGACAATGAGCAGTTCTTC; CDR3: CASSLSGDNEQFF; V: TRBV7-9; D: TRBD2; size: -; J: TRBJ2-1
DNA: TGCAGTGCTAGAAGCCCAGATACGCAGTATTTT; CDR3: CSARSPDTQYF; V: TRBV20-1; D: -; size: -; J: TRBJ2-3
DNA: TGCGCCAGCAGCCAAGAGGCGGGACAGTCGCGTAATTCACCCCTCCACTTT; CDR3: CASSQEAGQSRNSPLHF; V: TRBV4-3; D: TRBD1; size: -; J: TRBJ1-6
DNA: TGTGCCAGCAGTTACCGGAGTGCCGGCAGTTCCTACGAGCAGTACTTC; CDR3: CASSYRSAGSSYEQYF; V: TRBV6-5; D: -; size: -; J: TRBJ2-7
DNA: TGTGCCAGCTCACCACCAGGGGTAGCGAATTCACCCCTCCACTTT; CDR3: CASSPPGVANSPLHF; V: TRBV18; D: -; size: -; J: TRBJ1-6
DNA: TGTGCCAGTAGGCTACCTGCACGGGATACGCAGTATTTT; CDR3: CASRLPARDTQYF; V: TRBV28; D: -; size: -; J: TRBJ2-3